What follows are 9 T cell receptor beta chains derived from one specimen sequenced in a study of T cells after yellow fever vaccination. MiXCR was run by TCRdb on the 5' RACE reads, yielding one entry per CDR3 protein. Among some 340,000 distinct CDR3 sequences listed, about 10% were seen once. The sample here was CD4+ T cells sorted from PBMCs, taken 45 days after the yellow fever booster vaccination. The receptors derive from a man between 18 and 35 years old who received the YFV17D yellow fever vaccine.

The V and J genes are TRBV5-1 and TRBJ2-3; 8 positions match TRBD2. This CDR3 contains 16 residues. The germline gives CDR1 SGHRS, CDR2 YFSETQ. The ends lost 4 bases at V and 3 bases at J; junction bases unmatched: 10. CDR3 in DNA: TGCGCCAGCAGCGCCCCTGAGCGGGGGTTAACAGATACGCAGTATTTT. Translating it yields CASSAPERGLTDTQYF. Looking up the rest from reference TRBV5-1 and TRBJ2-3 gives the full variable domain: KAGVTQTPRYLIKTRGQQVTLSCSPISGHRSVSWYQQTPGQGLQFLFEYFSETQRNKGNFPGRFSGRQFSNSRSEMNVSTLELGDSALYLCASSAPERGLTDTQYFGPGTRLTVL.

This clonotype was observed at least ten times. The chain carries TRBV18 and TRBJ1-2; no clear D. In germline, CDR1 is KGHSH, CDR2 LQKENI. CDR3 length: 14 residues. V was pared by 2 bases and J by 2 bases, with 9 bases between. CDR3 sequence reads: CASSPFNGNYGYTF. CDR3 sequence (DNA): TGTGCCAGCTCACCATTTAACGGAAACTATGGCTACACCTTC. Variable domain in full (rest from reference TRBV18 and TRBJ1-2): NAGVMQNPRHLVRRRGQEARLRCSPMKGHSHVYWYRQLPEEGLKFMVYLQKENIIDESGMPKERFSAEFPKEGPSILRIQQVVRGDSAAYFCASSPFNGNYGYTFGSGTRLTVV.

A single count supports this clonotype. It may be a read error: a sequence one base away is much more abundant. The chain carries TRBV12-3 or TRBV12-4 and TRBJ2-1; D may correspond to TRBD1 or TRBD2 (5 bases each). The CDR3 contains 12 residues. V lost 3 bases and J 12 bases, leaving 12 bases between the germline ends. CDR3 amino acids: CASSFPGLGQFF. The CDR3 DNA reads as TGTGCCAGCAGTTTCCCGGGGCTTGGGCAGTTCTTC.

The chain has TRBV7-2 and TRBJ2-1; the match to TRBD2 covers 7 bases. CDR1 and CDR2 (germline): SGHTA, FQGNSA. V was clipped by 5 bases and J by 3 bases; unmatched bases: 7. CDR3 size: 15 residues. The CDR3 DNA reads TGTGCCAGCAGCCCCAGCGGGACCCACTACAATGAGCAGTTCTTC. Translation: CASSPSGTHYNEQFF. Supplemented by reference TRBV7-2 and TRBJ2-1, the full variable domain reads GAGVSQSPSNKVTEKGKDVELRCDPISGHTALYWYRQSLGQGLEFLIYFQGNSAPDKSGLPSDRFSAERTGGSVSTLTIQRTQQEDSAVYLCASSPSGTHYNEQFFGPGTRLTVL.

J is TRBJ2-7 and V is TRBV7-2, with D hard to call. Germline-derived CDR1 and CDR2 are SGHTA and FQGNSA. Trimming pared 3 bases from V and 4 bases from J, leaving 10 bases between. The CDR3 runs to 13 residues. CDR3 amino acids: CASSLWASYEQYF. The CDR3, as DNA: TGTGCCAGCAGCTTGTGGGCCTCATACGAGCAGTACTTC.

This chain joins TRBV27 and TRBJ2-3; 12 bases fit TRBD2. V was pared by 6 bases and J by 6 bases, with 10 bases of the junction left unmatched. CDR3 size: 16 residues. Germline lookup yields CDR1 MNHEY and CDR2 SMNVEV (reference sequence). CDR3 in amino acids: CASRPLAGGRLDTQYF. The CDR3 DNA reads as TGTGCCAGCAGACCACTAGCGGGGGGCCGCCTGGATACGCAGTATTTT.

This clonotype was counted between two and nine times. This rearrangement joins TRBV5-1 to TRBJ1-1; D gene uncertain. Trimming removed 4 bases at V and 1 base at J, with 11 bases between. This CDR3 comprises 14 residues. Germline values: CDR1 SGHRS, CDR2 YFSETQ. In DNA form, the CDR3 reads TGCGCCAGCAGCAGAACTGTTACGAACACTGAAGCTTTCTTT. As protein: CASSRTVTNTEAFF. Drawing the rest from reference TRBV5-1 and TRBJ1-1, the complete variable domain is KAGVTQTPRYLIKTRGQQVTLSCSPISGHRSVSWYQQTPGQGLQFLFEYFSETQRNKGNFPGRFSGRQFSNSRSEMNVSTLELGDSALYLCASSRTVTNTEAFFGQGTRLTVV.

The gene calls are TRBV18 and TRBJ1-6; 10 bases align to TRBD1. The CDR3 consists of 14 residues. CDR1 and CDR2 (germline): KGHSH, LQKENI. V shed 8 bases, J shed 10 bases, and the junction held 8 bases outside the gene matches. In DNA form, the CDR3 reads TGTGCCAGCACTCCGGGACAGGGGCCCTCACCCCTCCACTTT. This encodes CASTPGQGPSPLHF.

The chain combines TRBV12-3 or TRBV12-4 with TRBJ2-1; no reliable D call. This CDR3 comprises 14 residues. Trimming took 5 bases from V and 2 from J, leaving 10 bases between them. Written as DNA, the CDR3 is TGTGCCAGCAGTCCAAGACAACCCTACAATGAGCAGTTCTTC. Its translation is CASSPRQPYNEQFF.